This record concerns one T cell receptor (beta chain) sequence. Germline V CDR1 and CDR2: KGHSH, LQKENI. V lost 5 bases and J 4 bases, leaving 9 bases between the germline ends. The CDR3 length is 13 residues. The data were taken from a study of shared clonotypes between healthy human individuals. Method: immunoSEQ multiplex PCR; TCRdb's copy keeps in-frame clones and lacks some. The sample records 650,000 to 800,000 clones, about two thirds being singletons. The sequence was obtained from a woman aged 25 to 39 in good health. Sequenced: memory CD4+ T cells sorted from blood. Subset: CD45RA-negative fraction. The rearrangement uses TRBV18 and TRBJ1-5; tentative D call: TRBD1 (5 bases). The CDR3 DNA follows: TGTGCCAGCTCAGGGACCGGGAATCAGCCCCAGCATTTT. Translating it yields CASSGTGNQPQHF.